This T cell receptor (beta chain) was retrieved from a study of T cells in Graves' hyperthyroidism and ophthalmopathy. General study findings and limits: Prediction of ophthalmopathy progression came a median around 6.5 months pre-onset.

About this clonotype: The target antigen is unknown.

Germline trimming cut 3 bases from V and 1 base from J; bases unmatched to any gene: 7. The CDR3 is made up of 16 amino acids. CDR1 is DFQATT, CDR2 SNEGSKA, per germline (reference sequence). RNA transcripts served as the template for amplifying TCR beta CDR3 regions. When the TCR CDR3 underwent first-round RT-PCR, the HTBI primer set was used. MiXCR, applied by TCRdb to the multiplex PCR reads, yields one record per CDR3 protein. This sample has fewer than 700,000 distinct CDR3 sequences; more than 15% occur once, and the top ten carry around 17%. The source of this sequence is a woman between 18 and 29 years old with Graves' ophthalmopathy. The chain recombines TRBV20-1 with TRBJ2-5, with 11 bases aligning to TRBD2. The sequenced sample consisted of blood. The CDR3 DNA follows: TGCAGTGCTAGTAGAAGTAGCGGGGGGGCCCAAGAGACCCAGTACTTC. Protein sequence: CSASRSSGGAQETQYF.